Each of the 13 T cell receptor beta chains below was sequenced from the same sample in a study of molecular identifiers for immune sequencing clone quantification. TCRdb recomputed calls from the PCR reads with MiXCR, one row per CDR3 protein. Here the sample spans over 90,000 distinct CDR3 sequences, around 37% being singletons. The sequenced sample consisted of naive CD8+ T cells from blood, with Jurkat cell RNA spiked in. Subset: FACS-sorted CD8+CD4-CCR7+CD45RA+ naive T cells. All receptors derive from a human donor in good health. Some libraries in this study had Jurkat cell RNA spiked in.

The chain is built from TRBV20-1 and TRBJ2-7, with D maybe TRBD1 (6 bases). Trimming removed 6 bases at V and 3 bases at J, with 24 bases between. CDR3 length: 16 residues. CDR1 DFQATT and CDR2 SNEGSKA come from the germline V gene (reference sequence). CDR3 loop: CSAPHPRGTYIYEQYF. In nucleotides, the CDR3 is TGCAGTGCCCCACATCCCAGGGGCACCTACATCTACGAGCAGTACTTC.

This clonotype was seen repeatedly, ten times or more. This chain links TRBV5-1 with TRBJ2-1, with a tentative D call TRBD1 (6 bases). CDR1 is SGHRS and CDR2 is YFSETQ in the germline V gene. CDR3 length: 13 residues. The ends were cut back, 6 bases at V and 8 bases at J, with 15 bases in the middle. The CDR3 bases are TGCGCCAGCAAAGGGGAGAGGGGGTATGAGCAGTTCTTC. Amino acid sequence: CASKGERGYEQFF.

This clonotype came up many times. This chain joins TRBV6-1 and TRBJ1-1; D is undetermined. Trimming removed 7 bases from V and 6 bases from J, with 12 bases in between. The CDR3 totals 12 residues. Germline CDR1 and CDR2: MNHNS and SASEGT. CDR3 region: CASISDMAEAFF. As DNA, the CDR3 is TGTGCCAGCATTTCTGATATGGCTGAAGCTTTCTTT.

Ten or more counts support this clonotype. The chain carries TRBV5-1 and TRBJ2-3; the D is unclear. The V gene's germline CDR1 is SGHRS and CDR2 YFSETQ. The CDR3 has 15 residues. V was cut by 1 base and J by 2 bases, with 11 bases left in between. The CDR3 coding sequence is TGCGCCAGCAGCTTGTTTAAGCAGAACACAGATACGCAGTATTTT. It encodes CASSLFKQNTDTQYF.

The rearrangement uses TRBV4-1 and TRBJ2-5; D gene uncertain. This CDR3 has 12 amino acids. The germline V and J ends were trimmed by 4 bases and 9 bases, with 12 bases remaining between them. CDR1 MGHRA and CDR2 YSYEKL come from the germline V gene. The CDR3 sequence: CASSPLDRPQYF. The CDR3 DNA is TGCGCCAGCAGCCCCCTTGACCGGCCCCAGTACTTC.

The V gene is TRBV11-2, the J gene TRBJ2-1; possibly TRBD1 or TRBD2 for D (6 bases each). Trimming removed 4 bases from V and 7 bases from J, with 17 bases in between. The germline CDR1 and CDR2 sequences are SGHAT and FQNNGV. This CDR3 spans 15 amino acids. The CDR3 coding sequence is TGTGCCAGCAGCTCCGCCCCGGGGGCCGATAATGAGCAGTTCTTC. Residues: CASSSAPGADNEQFF.

There are a few counts of this clonotype. The chain links TRBV6-5 to TRBJ2-3, with D perhaps being TRBD1 or TRBD2 (5 bases each). The germline V gene has CDR1 MNHEY and CDR2 SVGAGI. The CDR3 extends over 18 amino acids. Trimming pared 2 bases from V and 0 bases from J, leaving 18 bases between. The CDR3 bases are TGTGCCAGCAGTTACGGGACGTACGGGATAAAAAGCACAGATACGCAGTATTTT. Protein sequence: CASSYGTYGIKSTDTQYF.

CDR3 nucleotides: TGCAGTGCTAGATATTACGGAAGCTCCTACAATGAGCAGTTCTTC. Residues: CSARYYGSSYNEQFF. The rearrangement uses TRBV20-1 and TRBJ2-1; unclear D gene. The V gene lost 2 bases and the J gene lost 0 bases, with 11 bases spanning the gap. CDR1 and CDR2 (germline): DFQATT, SNEGSKA (reference sequence). This CDR3 comprises 15 residues.

This sequence joins TRBV6-2 or TRBV6-3 and TRBJ1-5, with 10 positions matching TRBD1. The J segment lost 6 bases and the V segment lost 5 bases, leaving 7 bases of the junction unmatched. In germline, CDR1 is MNHEY, CDR2 SVGEGT. CDR3 size: 15 residues. The CDR3 sequence: CASSDDRGPAQPQHF. CDR3 DNA: TGTGCCAGCAGTGACGACAGGGGGCCCGCTCAGCCCCAGCATTTT.

This clonotype was seen a few times. V gene TRBV6-2 or TRBV6-3 combines with J gene TRBJ2-7; maybe TRBD1 (6 bases). The ends were cut back, 5 bases at V and 7 bases at J, with 12 bases in the middle. There are 12 residues in the CDR3. The V gene's germline CDR1 is MNHEY and CDR2 SVGEGT. CDR3 in DNA: TGTGCCAGCAGTGACAGGATCTGGGAGCAGTACTTC. Protein product: CASSDRIWEQYF.

The chain joins TRBV10-3 to TRBJ2-3, with TRBD2 matching 10 bases. The ends lost 2 bases at V and 4 bases at J; junction bases unmatched: 9. CDR1 is ENHRY and CDR2 is SYGVKD in the germline V gene. This CDR3 comprises 17 residues. The CDR3 is CAISEPTVSGRADTQYF. The DNA of the CDR3 is TGTGCCATCAGTGAGCCGACCGTGAGCGGGAGGGCAGATACGCAGTATTTT.

A few counts support this clonotype. The chain has TRBV20-1 and TRBJ2-2; 9 bases are a match to TRBD2. Germline CDR1 DFQATT, CDR2 SNEGSKA (reference sequence). With V trimmed by 3 bases and J by 4 bases, 15 bases remained unmatched. This CDR3 has 18 residues. Here the CDR3 reads CSASYWSGLAGGTGELFF. The CDR3 DNA reads TGCAGTGCTAGTTACTGGTCGGGACTAGCAGGGGGCACCGGGGAGCTGTTTTTT.

Details on this clonotype: Being one base from a much bigger clone, this may be a read error. V is TRBV12-3 or TRBV12-4 and J is TRBJ1-5; D not certain. V dropped 5 bases and J dropped 0 bases, with 11 bases sitting between them. CDR3 length equals 15 residues. CDR3 nucleotides: TGTGCCAGCAGTATAGTCGGGTTTAGCAATCAGCCCCAGCATTTT. Encoded protein: CASSIVGFSNQPQHF.